Presented here are 14 T cell receptor beta chains from one specimen sequenced in a study of blood T cell repertoires in COVID-19. The data were produced by immunoSEQ multiplex PCR, yet TCRdb's version contains in-frame clones alone and is incomplete. The sample has about 330,000 clones, around 87% seen once. The sequenced sample consisted of peripheral blood. The receptors were sampled from a woman aged 45-65 years with active or convalescent COVID-19.

The rearrangement joins TRBV7-2 to TRBJ2-1; D remains unclear. The CDR3 totals 15 residues. The germline V and J ends were trimmed by 5 bases and 3 bases, with 14 bases remaining between them. Germline loops: CDR1 SGHTA, CDR2 FQGNSA. CDR3 protein: CASSTPITGYNEQFF. CDR3 bases: TGTGCCAGCAGCACCCCCATAACGGGCTACAATGAGCAGTTCTTC.

The gene calls are TRBV6-2 or TRBV6-3 and TRBJ2-1, with a tentative D call TRBD2 (5 bases). V lost 5 bases to trimming and J lost 8 bases, with 10 bases between them. Germline-derived CDR1 and CDR2 are MNHEY and SVGEGT. CDR3 length: 12 amino acids. The CDR3 region has the DNA TGTGCCAGCAGTGTGACTATAGATGAGCAGTTCTTC. The encoded protein is CASSVTIDEQFF.

The count of this clone is one. The rearrangement uses TRBV5-6 and TRBJ1-2; 7 bases are a match to TRBD1. The CDR3 totals 14 residues. V was clipped by 1 base and J by 8 bases; unmatched bases: 8. Germline lookup yields CDR1 SGHDT and CDR2 YYEEEE. The CDR3 region is CASSLYDRVEGYTF. The CDR3 nucleotides are TGTGCCAGCAGCTTGTACGACAGGGTGGAAGGCTACACCTTC.

The V gene is TRBV7-2, the J gene TRBJ2-2; a weak D match, TRBD1 (5 bases). This CDR3 region has 16 residues. Germline values: CDR1 SGHTA, CDR2 FQGNSA. V lost 5 bases to trimming and J lost 1 base, with 14 bases between them. DNA of the CDR3: TGTGCCAGCAGCCCTAGGGGTAGGGAGAACACCGGGGAGCTGTTTTTT. It is translated as CASSPRGRENTGELFF.

The rearrangement uses TRBV11-3 and TRBJ2-5; D might be TRBD1 (5 bases). The CDR3 runs 13 residues. V shed 6 bases and J shed 1 base, with 9 bases lying between them. Germline V gene data show CDR1 as SGHNT and CDR2 as YENEEA. CDR3 coding DNA: TGTGCCAGCAGTCTCAGGGTCCAAGAGACCCAGTACTTC. Protein product: CASSLRVQETQYF.

This clone showed up just once. This is likely a read error, given that the CDR3 carries no conserved phenylalanine or tryptophan at its end. No DNA is shown, since the ends of the CDR3 on it are uncertain; the CDR3 is the one TCRdb lists. V usage is TRBV23-1 and J usage is TRBJ2-7; the table's D call TRBD1 went unverified against the DNA. TRBV23-1 is marked as an open reading frame, function uncertain. The CDR3 region is 14 residues in length, termini included. The CDR3 sequence is CASSQSPGTGPPLL.

The rearrangement links TRBV9 to TRBJ1-2; D is unclear. There are 11 residues in the CDR3. The V gene lost 5 bases and the J gene lost 2 bases, with 4 bases spanning the gap. From germline, CDR1 is SGDLS and CDR2 YYNGEE. The CDR3 reads CASSENYGYTF. Here the CDR3 DNA reads TGTGCCAGCAGTGAGAACTATGGCTACACCTTC.

V and J are TRBV7-6 and TRBJ2-7; maybe TRBD2 (5 bases). This CDR3 comprises 12 residues. The V end was cut by 5 bases, the J end by 7 bases, with 12 bases between. From germline, CDR1 is SGHVS and CDR2 FNYEAQ. Written as DNA, the CDR3 is TGTGCCAGCAGCCCCCTAGCCGGGGAGCAGTACTTC. Protein: CASSPLAGEQYF.

The J gene is TRBJ2-3, the V gene TRBV6-5; TRBD2 agrees at 11 bases. The V gene's germline CDR1 is MNHEY and CDR2 SVGAGI. V shed 4 bases, J shed 5 bases, and the junction held 2 bases outside the gene matches. The CDR3 consists of 14 residues. This chain's CDR3 is CASSFSGRGDTQYF. CDR3 bases: TGTGCCAGCAGTTTTAGCGGGAGGGGAGATACGCAGTATTTT.

The chain carries TRBV9 and TRBJ2-3; D unclear. CDR1 and CDR2 (germline): SGDLS, YYNGEE. V was trimmed by 0 bases and J by 4 bases, leaving 6 bases between them. The CDR3 is 13 residues long. The CDR3 coding sequence is TGTGCCAGCAGCGTAGCTTTATCAGATACGCAGTATTTT. Its protein product is CASSVALSDTQYF.

This clone has a single count. This chain connects TRBV18 to TRBJ1-1; D is possibly TRBD1 (5 bases). CDR1 and CDR2 from the germline V gene are KGHSH and LQKENI. V was pared by 3 bases and J by 1 base, with 15 bases between. This CDR3 is 16 amino acids long. CDR3 nucleotides: TGTGCCAGCTCACCCACCCAGGTGGGGGGGAACACTGAAGCTTTCTTT. As protein: CASSPTQVGGNTEAFF. Drawing the rest from reference TRBV18 and TRBJ1-1, the complete variable domain is NAGVMQNPRHLVRRRGQEARLRCSPMKGHSHVYWYRQLPEEGLKFMVYLQKENIIDESGMPKERFSAEFPKEGPSILRIQQVVRGDSAAYFCASSPTQVGGNTEAFFGQGTRLTVV.

The chain links TRBV28 to TRBJ1-2, with 9 bases aligning to TRBD1. Germline V gene lookup returns CDR1 MDHEN and CDR2 SYDVKM. This CDR3 has 11 residues. Trimming took 10 bases from V and 8 from J; bases not matched to a gene: 5. In DNA form, the CDR3 reads TGTGCCACCGGACAGGGGCAAGGCTACACCTTC. Its protein product is CATGQGQGYTF.

The chain employs TRBV7-9 and TRBJ1-4; 10 nucleotides match TRBD1. The length of the CDR3 is 17 residues. With V trimmed by 2 bases and J by 5 bases, 8 bases remained unmatched. Germline loops: CDR1 SEHNR, CDR2 FQNEAQ (reference sequence). The chain's CDR3 is CASSLRGTGERNEKLFF. CDR3 nucleotide sequence: TGTGCCAGCAGCTTAAGGGGGACAGGGGAACGGAATGAAAAACTGTTTTTT.

The chain joins TRBV4-1 to TRBJ1-6, with D possibly matching TRBD1 (5 bases). The ends were cut back, 1 base at V and 3 bases at J, with 7 bases in the middle. The germline V gene encodes CDR1 MGHRA and CDR2 YSYEKL. The CDR3 totals 15 residues. The DNA of the CDR3 is TGCGCCAGCAGCCAAGGGCAGGGCTATAATTCACCCCTCCACTTT. The encoded protein is CASSQGQGYNSPLHF.